This TCR beta chain stems from a study of T cells after yellow fever vaccination. Findings of the study overall: A weaker secondary response peaked on day 5, the primary on day 15. Post-booster reappearance was seen for most primary-vaccination clones (roughly 97% CD4, 75% to 90% CD8). Clonotypes appearing in both CD4 and CD8 compartments existed, and their share was small.

Generation of TCR cDNA used 5'RACE template switching (which added a universal primer site and UMIs). TCRdb re-derived calls from the 5' RACE reads in MiXCR, one entry per CDR3 protein. The sample consists of 450,000 to 550,000 distinct CDR3 sequences, 21% of them appearing once. In its sample, this clonotype was seen once. Its antigen is as yet unknown. Trimming cost V 10 bases and J 5 bases, with 14 bases left between them. In germline, CDR1 is LNHDA, CDR2 SQIVND (reference sequence). The CDR3 extends over 13 amino acids. The sequence was collected from a man younger than 30 who received the YFV17D yellow fever vaccine. This chain joins TRBV19 and TRBJ2-2, with a possible D match to TRBD2 (5 bases). This sample comprised PBMCs, obtained around 3 weeks after the first yellow fever vaccination. CDR3 region: CATKVWETGELFF. In DNA form, the CDR3 reads TGTGCCACTAAGGTCTGGGAGACCGGGGAGCTGTTTTTT.